This entry concerns a single TCR beta chain. What it recognizes is unknown. This sample was included in a study of cytomegalovirus exposure and HLA in healthy donors. Looking at the study overall: Earlier, 95 million to 140 million unique TCR beta sequences were recovered from roughly 200 million T cells by an analysis.

Findings and caveats of the study: The study listed 150 to 200 cytomegalovirus-associated TCR beta chains. In a later analysis, parvovirus B19, influenza, CMV and Epstein-Barr virus appeared linked to several top co-occurrence clusters. Some highly shared sequence variants likely arose as a pipeline artifact.

V lost 6 bases, J lost 2 bases, and 13 bases stayed unmatched. This CDR3 has 17 residues. Germline V CDR1 and CDR2: SEHNR, FQNEAQ (reference sequence). The PCR employed 60 Vbeta primers together with 13 Jbeta primers. Clones were sequenced by immunoSEQ multiplex PCR, and TCRdb holds only the in-frame ones, with some missing. The sample lists almost 200,000 clones, around 85% seen once, with approximately 2.4% in the top ten. This clonotype originated in a woman in her 50s in good health and CMV-seronegative. Material for sequencing was PBMCs. The chain carries TRBV7-9 and TRBJ2-1; 7 bases match TRBD2. The CDR3 here is CASSSFHLAVTYNEQFF. CDR3 nucleotides: TGTGCCAGCAGTTCGTTCCATCTAGCGGTCACCTACAATGAGCAGTTCTTC.